A single sample is the source of the 23 T cell receptor beta chains below, sequenced in a study of human T cells and chemical hapten exposure. The time point is: patch test 2, 6 weeks after DPC sensitization. Documented treatment: therapeutic diphenylcyclopropenone sensitization with weekly scalp DPC. TCRdb called the RACE reads again in MiXCR, with one record for every CDR3 protein. The repertoire holds about 110,000 distinct CDR3 sequences, with 9.2% as singletons. Sample: whole blood, taken in connection with sensitization to the hapten diphenylcyclopropenone (DPC). Every receptor here comes from a woman aged 35 to 49 with alopecia areata. Some clones in this sample may be carry-over from other donors' samples.

In its sample, this clonotype was seen many times. CDR3 in DNA: TGCAGCGTCGCCAGACAGGGGCAAGAGACCCAGTACTTC. Its translation is CSVARQGQETQYF. J is TRBJ2-5 and V is TRBV29-1, with 8 nucleotides matching TRBD1. V was pared by 6 bases and J by 2 bases, with 5 bases of the junction left unmatched. Per the germline V gene, CDR1 is SQVTM and CDR2 is ANQGSEA. The CDR3 contains 13 residues.

The chain uses TRBV7-9 and TRBJ1-1, with D uncertain. Germline V gene data show CDR1 as SEHNR and CDR2 as FQNEAQ (reference sequence). The ends were cut back, 3 bases at V and 4 bases at J, with 12 bases in the middle. The CDR3 runs 14 residues. CDR3 nucleotide sequence: TGTGCCAGCAGCTTCAGTCGGGAAATCACTGAAGCTTTCTTT. This sequence encodes CASSFSREITEAFF.

V gene TRBV3-1 combines with J gene TRBJ2-3; D is undetermined. V dropped 1 base and J dropped 6 bases, with 20 bases sitting between them. This CDR3 contains 17 residues. Germline CDR1 reads LGHDT; CDR2 reads YNNKEL (reference sequence). The CDR3 here is CASSQGSRSGPSDTQYF. The CDR3 nucleotides are TGTGCCAGCAGCCAAGGGTCCCGATCTGGCCCTTCGGATACGCAGTATTTT.

This CDR3 is CTGTLQETQYF. DNA for the CDR3: TGCACCGGGACTTTGCAAGAGACCCAGTACTTC. V usage is TRBV20-1 and J usage is TRBJ2-5, with a tentative D call TRBD2 (6 bases). Germline-derived CDR1 and CDR2 are DFQATT and SNEGSKA (reference sequence). The CDR3 has 11 residues.

This clonotype was detected ten times or more. This chain links TRBV19 with TRBJ1-2, with D unresolved. The ends were cut back, 9 bases at V and 1 base at J, with 12 bases in the middle. This CDR3 region has 13 residues. Germline V CDR1 and CDR2: LNHDA, SQIVND (reference sequence). The CDR3 DNA is TGTGCCAGCCGCCGACCCGGTAACTATGGCTACACCTTC. It translates to CASRRPGNYGYTF.

The table lists this clonotype with a few counts. The chain couples TRBV7-9 to TRBJ1-5; TRBD1 agrees at 9 bases. V shed 6 bases, J shed 4 bases, and the junction held 7 bases outside the gene matches. The CDR3 spans 15 residues. CDR1 and CDR2 from the germline V gene are SEHNR and FQNEAQ (reference sequence). The CDR3 sequence: CASSSGTGINQPQHF. The CDR3 DNA sequence: TGTGCCAGCAGTTCCGGGACAGGGATAAATCAGCCCCAGCATTTT.

The V call is TRBV20-1, the J call TRBJ2-3, with D uncertain. V lost 1 base and J lost 5, with 4 bases in between. The CDR3 runs 11 residues. Germline lookup yields CDR1 DFQATT and CDR2 SNEGSKA (reference sequence). DNA for the CDR3: TGCAGTGCTAGAGCGGTAGATACGCAGTATTTT. Encoded protein: CSARAVDTQYF.

The rearrangement links TRBV12-3 or TRBV12-4 to TRBJ2-7; tentative D call: TRBD1 (5 bases). This CDR3 region has 15 residues. Trimming removed 6 bases from V and 0 bases from J, with 15 bases in between. CDR3 coding DNA: TGTGCCAGCAGCCTGATGACAGCCAACTCCTACGAGCAGTACTTC. Translated, it gives CASSLMTANSYEQYF.

The rearrangement joins TRBV29-1 to TRBJ2-7; D remains unclear. The CDR3 is made up of 15 amino acids. V was clipped by 4 bases and J by 2 bases, with 18 bases between them. Per germline, CDR1 SQVTM and CDR2 ANQGSEA. The CDR3 loop is CSVAGSWGWTYEQYF. CDR3 sequence (DNA): TGCAGCGTTGCTGGTTCGTGGGGTTGGACCTACGAGCAGTACTTC.

This clonotype came up many times. A junction boundary mismatches the germline segment, possibly from a read error. V usage is TRBV7-9 and J usage is TRBJ1-2; D remains unclear. Germline CDR1 is SEHNR and CDR2 is FQNEAQ (reference sequence). This CDR3 contains 12 residues. CDR3 sequence: CASSLVEPAGLF. CDR3 nucleotide sequence: TGTGCCAGCAGCTTAGTGGAGCCGGCAGGTCTCTTC.

This clonotype was seen repeatedly, ten times or more. This chain joins TRBV5-6 and TRBJ1-5, with TRBD1 matching 10 bases. J lost 3 bases, V lost 3 bases, and 9 bases had no gene match. Per the germline V gene, CDR1 is SGHDT and CDR2 is YYEEEE. CDR3 size: 17 residues. CDR3 protein: CASSSTQDRGLNQPQHF. CDR3 sequence (DNA): TGTGCCAGCAGCTCTACTCAAGACAGGGGGCTCAATCAGCCCCAGCATTTT.

This clonotype has a handful of counts. The J gene is TRBJ2-3, the V gene TRBV29-1; 12 positions match TRBD2. Trimming cost V 7 bases and J 0 bases; bases outside gene matches: 2. Per germline, CDR1 SQVTM and CDR2 ANQGSEA. The CDR3 runs to 14 residues. The CDR3 coding sequence is TGCAGCGCAGGACTAGCGGGGAGCACAGATACGCAGTATTTT. This translates into CSAGLAGSTDTQYF.

This clonotype was observed at least ten times. The chain recombines TRBV30 with TRBJ2-6, with D tentatively TRBD1 (5 bases). The CDR3 is 14 residues long. In germline, CDR1 is GTSNPN, CDR2 SVGIG (reference sequence). Deletions cut 3 bases from V and 9 bases from J, with 15 bases between. The CDR3 here is CAWSEIRDVNVLTF. The CDR3 DNA reads as TGTGCCTGGAGCGAAATCAGGGATGTCAACGTCCTGACTTTC.

Comment on this clonotype: A much bigger clone sits one base away, suggesting this may be a read error. CDR3 DNA sequence: TGTGTCAGCTCACAGGCCAATTTGGGTGAAAAACTGTTTTTT. Translation: CVSSQANLGEKLFF. The rearrangement uses TRBV18 and TRBJ1-4, with D possibly being TRBD1 (5 bases). The CDR3 is 14 amino acids. Germline CDR1 is KGHSH and CDR2 is LQKENI.

This clonotype was observed at least ten times. The V gene is TRBV4-2, the J gene TRBJ2-7; D gene uncertain. V lost 3 bases and J lost 1, with 16 bases in between. The germline gives CDR1 LGHNA, CDR2 YNFKEQ. CDR3 length: 16 residues. CDR3 in amino acids: CASSQSSEGRSYEQYF. The CDR3 DNA sequence: TGTGCCAGCAGCCAGTCAAGCGAAGGTCGGTCCTACGAGCAGTACTTC.

This clonotype was seen ten or more times. The chain carries TRBV7-9 and TRBJ1-4; D not certain. Trimming stripped 3 bases from V and 6 bases from J, with 8 bases between. CDR1 and CDR2 (germline): SEHNR, FQNEAQ (reference sequence). This CDR3 comprises 13 residues. Written as DNA, the CDR3 is TGTGCCAGCAGCTTTCAAGGGTATGAAAAACTGTTTTTT. This codes for CASSFQGYEKLFF.

As DNA, the CDR3 is TGCAGCGTTGAATCCCCCCAGGAGCAGTACTTC. Amino acid sequence: CSVESPQEQYF. The chain carries TRBV29-1 and TRBJ2-7; D unclear. CDR3 size: 11 residues. Germline CDR1 is SQVTM and CDR2 is ANQGSEA. V lost 2 bases, J lost 7 bases, and 9 bases lay in between.

At least ten counts were recorded for this clonotype. The chain recombines TRBV6-2 or TRBV6-3 with TRBJ1-1; 8 bases line up with TRBD1. The CDR3 is 16 residues long. V lost 6 bases and J lost 0; bases outside the gene matches: 9. Germline CDR1 reads MNHEY; CDR2 reads SVGEGT. CDR3 in DNA: TGTGCCAGCAGGCCGATGACAGGGGAATTGAACACTGAAGCTTTCTTT. This translates into CASRPMTGELNTEAFF.

This clonotype has only a few counts. The CDR3 DNA reads TGTGCCACCAGCAGTGGGAATTATAATTCACCCCTCCACTTT. It encodes CATSSGNYNSPLHF. This sequence joins TRBV15 and TRBJ1-6; D is unresolved. Germline CDR1 LNHNV, CDR2 YYDKDF (reference sequence). The CDR3 loop spans 14 amino acids. V dropped 3 bases and J dropped 4 bases, with 7 bases sitting between them.

This clonotype was seen a few times. The V and J genes are TRBV7-2 and TRBJ1-4; the match to TRBD1 covers 7 bases. The CDR3 has 14 amino acids. Germline-derived CDR1 and CDR2 are SGHTA and FQGNSA. Unmatched junction bases numbered 6, after V lost 8 bases and J lost 3 bases. The CDR3: CASAKGAANEKLFF. The CDR3 coding sequence is TGTGCCAGCGCGAAGGGGGCGGCTAATGAAAAACTGTTTTTT.

This clonotype was counted a few times. This chain uses TRBV25-1 with TRBJ2-3; 8 bases are shared with TRBD1. The CDR3 consists of 13 residues. Trimming at V came to 5 bases and at J to 2 bases, leaving 0 bases not matched to a gene. Germline CDR1 is MGHDK and CDR2 is SYGVNS. Here the CDR3 reads CASSQGATDTQYF. CDR3 nucleotides: TGTGCCAGCAGTCAGGGGGCCACAGATACGCAGTATTTT.

This clonotype was seen many times. The chain employs TRBV3-1 and TRBJ2-7, with D possibly being TRBD1 (5 bases). This CDR3 is 13 amino acids long. Germline V gives CDR1 LGHDT, CDR2 YNNKEL (reference sequence). The germline V and J ends were trimmed by 0 bases and 8 bases, with 11 bases remaining between them. CDR3 sequence reads: CASSQDRVTKQYF. Written as DNA, the CDR3 is TGTGCCAGCAGCCAAGACAGGGTTACCAAGCAGTACTTC.

This clonotype has a count of ten or more. The chain employs TRBV29-1 and TRBJ1-1; perhaps TRBD1 as D (6 bases). Per the germline V gene, CDR1 is SQVTM and CDR2 is ANQGSEA. The CDR3 is 12 amino acids. V lost 7 bases, J lost 1 base, and 10 bases lay in between. The CDR3 sequence: CSAGQPNTEAFF. CDR3 nucleotides: TGCAGCGCCGGACAGCCGAACACTGAAGCTTTCTTT.